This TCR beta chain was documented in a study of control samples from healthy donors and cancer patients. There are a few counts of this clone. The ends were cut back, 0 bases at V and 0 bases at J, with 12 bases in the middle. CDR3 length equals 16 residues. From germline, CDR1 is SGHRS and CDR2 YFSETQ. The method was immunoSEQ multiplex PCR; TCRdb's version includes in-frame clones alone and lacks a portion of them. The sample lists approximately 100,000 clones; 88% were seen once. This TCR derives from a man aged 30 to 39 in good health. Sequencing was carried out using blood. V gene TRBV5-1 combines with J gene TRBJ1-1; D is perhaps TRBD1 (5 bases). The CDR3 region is CASSLVGTQMNTEAFF. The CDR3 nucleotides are TGCGCCAGCAGCTTGGTAGGGACGCAAATGAACACTGAAGCTTTCTTT.